The source of this TCR beta chain is a study of blood T cell repertoires in COVID-19. Study overall: Researchers got acute and convalescent COVID-19 samples from the United States, Italy and Spain. PBMCs, B-cell-depleted T cells, or T cells were the source of the cDNA or gDNA that made up the material.

Germline trimming cut 7 bases from V and 1 base from J; bases unmatched to any gene: 13. This CDR3 is 18 amino acids long. Germline values: CDR1 LGHNT, CDR2 FRNRAP. Method: immunoSEQ multiplex PCR; TCRdb's copy keeps in-frame clones and lacks some. This table has about 210,000 clones, approximately 80% appearing once. Enrolled through a virtual design, the participants were between 18 and 89 years of age and came from under 25 US areas. This clonotype originated in a woman aged 45-60 years with acute COVID-19. Sequencing was carried out using PBMCs or T cells enriched from blood (not recorded which). The V and J genes are TRBV12-5 and TRBJ2-5; 12 bases are a match to TRBD1. The CDR3, as DNA: TGTGCTAGTGCCCGGGACAGGGGGCGTGGTGCCCGCCAAGAGACCCAGTACTTC. Translation gives CASARDRGRGARQETQYF.